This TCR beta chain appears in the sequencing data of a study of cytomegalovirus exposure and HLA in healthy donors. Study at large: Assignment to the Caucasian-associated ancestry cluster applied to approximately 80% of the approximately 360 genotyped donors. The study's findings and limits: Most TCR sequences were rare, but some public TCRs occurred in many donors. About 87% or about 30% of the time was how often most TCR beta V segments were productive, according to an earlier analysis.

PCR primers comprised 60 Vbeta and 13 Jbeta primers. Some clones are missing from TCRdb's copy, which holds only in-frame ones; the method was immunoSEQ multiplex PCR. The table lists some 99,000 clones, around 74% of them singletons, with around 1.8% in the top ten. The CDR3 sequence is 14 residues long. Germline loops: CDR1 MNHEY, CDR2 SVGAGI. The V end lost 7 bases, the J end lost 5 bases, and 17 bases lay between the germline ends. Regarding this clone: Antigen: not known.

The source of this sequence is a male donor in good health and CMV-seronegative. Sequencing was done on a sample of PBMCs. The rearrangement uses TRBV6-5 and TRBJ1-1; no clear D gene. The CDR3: CASTSPPERTEAFF. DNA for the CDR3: TGTGCCAGCACTTCCCCTCCTGAGAGGACTGAAGCTTTCTTT.